This T cell receptor beta chain was recorded in a study of T cells in localized non-small cell lung cancer. TCRdb's copy holds only in-frame clones and misses some; the assay was immunoSEQ multiplex PCR. The sample shows tens of thousands of clones, about 90% of them seen only once. V lost 0 bases, J lost 4 bases, and 9 bases lay in between. The germline V gene encodes CDR1 LGHNA and CDR2 YSLEER. There are 15 residues in the CDR3. This chain connects TRBV4-3 to TRBJ2-2, with D unresolved. This sequence was found in a man between 40 and 69 years old with stage I lung adenocarcinoma. The specimen comprised peripheral blood, sampled before any cancer treatment. In DNA form, the CDR3 reads TGCGCCAGCAGCCAAGATCTCAGCCGCACCGGGGAGCTGTTTTTT. Translation gives CASSQDLSRTGELFF.